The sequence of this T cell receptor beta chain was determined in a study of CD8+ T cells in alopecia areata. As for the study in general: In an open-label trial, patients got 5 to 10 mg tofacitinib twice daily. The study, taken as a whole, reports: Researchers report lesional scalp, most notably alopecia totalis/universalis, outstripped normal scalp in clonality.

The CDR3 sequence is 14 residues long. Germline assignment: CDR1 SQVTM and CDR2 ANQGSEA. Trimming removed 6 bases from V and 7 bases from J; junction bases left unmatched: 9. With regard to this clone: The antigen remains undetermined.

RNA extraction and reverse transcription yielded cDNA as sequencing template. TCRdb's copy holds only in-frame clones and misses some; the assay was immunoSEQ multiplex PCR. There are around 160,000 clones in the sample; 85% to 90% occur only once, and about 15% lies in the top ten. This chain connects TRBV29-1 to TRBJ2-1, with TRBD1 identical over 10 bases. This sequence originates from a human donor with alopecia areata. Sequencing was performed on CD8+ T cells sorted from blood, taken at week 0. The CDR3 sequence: CSVAGQGPSNEQFF. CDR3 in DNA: TGCAGCGTCGCGGGACAGGGGCCAAGTAATGAGCAGTTCTTC.